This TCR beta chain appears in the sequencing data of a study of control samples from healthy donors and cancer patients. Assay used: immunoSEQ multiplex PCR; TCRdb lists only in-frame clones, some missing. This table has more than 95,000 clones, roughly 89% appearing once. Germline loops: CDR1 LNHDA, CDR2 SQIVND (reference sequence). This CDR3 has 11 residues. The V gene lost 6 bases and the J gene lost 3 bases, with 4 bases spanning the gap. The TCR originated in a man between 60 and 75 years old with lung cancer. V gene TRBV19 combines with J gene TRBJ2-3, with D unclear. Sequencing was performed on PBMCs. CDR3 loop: CASRRTDTQYF. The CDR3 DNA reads TGTGCCAGTAGGCGAACAGATACGCAGTATTTT.